This T cell receptor beta chain was obtained from a study of shared clonotypes between healthy human individuals. Germline assignment: CDR1 WSHSY and CDR2 SAAADI. V was clipped by 7 bases and J by 0 bases, with 13 bases between them. The CDR3 is 15 amino acids. Profiled with immunoSEQ multiplex PCR; TCRdb holds only in-frame clones, not every one. Here the sample spans about 1.1 million clones, roughly 77% being singletons. The sequence derives from a man aged 18 to 30 in good health. Some clones in this sample may be carry-over from other donors' samples. The sequenced sample was memory CD4+ T cells from PBMCs. Specified subset: CD45RA-negative fraction. This chain connects TRBV10-2 to TRBJ2-1; D possibly corresponds to TRBD2 (5 bases). The chain's CDR3 is CASTPQAVSYNEQFF. The CDR3 DNA reads TGCGCCAGCACCCCCCAAGCGGTCTCCTACAATGAGCAGTTCTTC.